These 30 T cell receptor beta chains originate from one sample sequenced in a study of CD8 T cells in ankylosing spondylitis. No antigen is known for these receptors. General study results and limits: Made up of about eight highly homologous variants, a TCR beta motif appeared characteristic of ankylosing spondylitis blood.

One entry per CDR3 protein, called by TCRdb with MiXCR from the 5' RACE reads. The sample holds fewer than 550,000 distinct CDR3 sequences, about 5.2% seen once. The sequencing input was blood, either unsorted or a sorted T cell fraction (not recorded which). These receptors were collected from a male donor with ankylosing spondylitis.

This clonotype was detected ten times or more. The chain recombines TRBV7-6 with TRBJ1-1, with a tentative D call TRBD1 (6 bases). CDR1 is SGHVS and CDR2 is FNYEAQ in the germline V gene. The CDR3 is 14 amino acids. The V and J ends lost 4 bases and 4 bases respectively, with 13 bases between them. The CDR3 bases are TGTGCCAGCAGCTCGACAGGACTACGCACTGAAGCTTTCTTT. The encoded protein is CASSSTGLRTEAFF.

This clonotype appeared many times. The gene calls are TRBV18 and TRBJ1-2; D is unresolved. The CDR3 covers 15 residues. Germline V gene lookup returns CDR1 KGHSH and CDR2 LQKENI. Trimming removed 2 bases from V and 2 bases from J, with 12 bases in between. Here the CDR3 reads CASSPSTQANYGYTF. DNA of the CDR3: TGTGCCAGCTCACCATCCACCCAGGCCAACTATGGCTACACCTTC.

This clonotype has at least ten counts. J is TRBJ2-1 and V is TRBV6-2 or TRBV6-3, with D possibly being TRBD1 or TRBD2 (5 bases each). Germline V lookup: CDR1 MNHEY, CDR2 SVGEGT. The ends were cut back, 6 bases at V and 0 bases at J, with 9 bases in the middle. This CDR3 contains 14 residues. Written as DNA, the CDR3 is TGTGCCAGCAGGGGGACGGCCTCCTACAATGAGCAGTTCTTC. Encoded protein: CASRGTASYNEQFF.

Many counts were recorded for this clonotype. The rearrangement joins TRBV4-1 to TRBJ2-3, with 8 bases aligning to TRBD2. V shed 0 bases, J shed 0 bases, and the junction held 8 bases outside the gene matches. The V gene's germline CDR1 is MGHRA and CDR2 YSYEKL. The CDR3 has 18 amino acids. The CDR3 here is CASSQDIAPSGSTDTQYF. The CDR3 DNA follows: TGCGCCAGCAGCCAAGATATCGCTCCTAGCGGGAGCACAGATACGCAGTATTTT.

The V call is TRBV3-1, the J call TRBJ1-2, with D perhaps TRBD1 (5 bases). V was pared by 0 bases and J by 14 bases, with 13 bases between. Germline V gene lookup returns CDR1 LGHDT and CDR2 YNNKEL (reference sequence). CDR3 length: 12 residues. CDR3 nucleotide sequence: TGTGCCAGCAGCCAAGATATGGGGCTCAGGACCTTC. Translating gives CASSQDMGLRTF.

Only a few counts were recorded for this clonotype. This rearrangement joins TRBV7-3 to TRBJ2-2; perhaps TRBD2 as D (5 bases). Germline V gene sequence: CDR1 SGHTA, CDR2 FQGTGA. CDR3 size: 15 residues. Trimming left V 1 base short and J 6 bases short, with 12 bases between. The CDR3 spells CASSLNLRGPGELFF. The CDR3 nucleotides read TGTGCCAGCAGCTTAAATCTTCGGGGTCCCGGGGAGCTGTTTTTT.

This sequence joins TRBV7-9 and TRBJ1-4; D perhaps matches TRBD1 (6 bases). Trimming pared 5 bases from V and 8 bases from J, leaving 15 bases between. There are 14 residues in the CDR3. Germline loops: CDR1 SEHNR, CDR2 FQNEAQ (reference sequence). The CDR3 DNA follows: TGTGCCAGCAGCCGGGAACAGGGTGGAGAAAAACTGTTTTTT. Translated: CASSREQGGEKLFF.

This clonotype was observed many times. The chain combines TRBV5-4 with TRBJ2-7; TRBD2 aligns across 10 bases. V gave up 2 bases and J gave up 1 base; unmatched junction bases: 3. There are 15 residues in the CDR3. Germline V gene data show CDR1 as SGHNT and CDR2 as YYREEE (reference sequence). The CDR3 region is CASSFGLADSYEQYF. CDR3 bases: TGTGCCAGCAGCTTCGGACTAGCGGATTCCTACGAGCAGTACTTC.

This clonotype came up once. The chain links TRBV10-3 to TRBJ1-3; D ambiguous. This CDR3 has 15 residues. Per germline, CDR1 ENHRY and CDR2 SYGVKD. V was cut by 8 bases and J by 3 bases, with 17 bases left in between. The CDR3 DNA follows: TGTGCCATCCAGGTCCATTGGAGTGGTGGAAACACCATATATTTT. Translated, it gives CAIQVHWSGGNTIYF.

The chain combines TRBV20-1 with TRBJ2-3, with 8 bases matching TRBD2. From germline, CDR1 is DFQATT and CDR2 SNEGSKA (reference sequence). Losses at the gene ends were 4 bases for V and 2 bases for J; bases not matched to a gene: 5. This CDR3 contains 14 residues. The CDR3 DNA sequence: TGCAGTGCTAACCGGGGGGGTCTCACAGATACGCAGTATTTT. Translating it yields CSANRGGLTDTQYF.

This clonotype showed up many times. The V and J genes are TRBV5-5 and TRBJ2-1; 8 nucleotides match TRBD1. The CDR3 has 16 amino acids. J was trimmed by 5 bases and V by 4 bases; bases with no gene match: 11. Germline-derived CDR1 and CDR2 are SGHKS and YYEKEE (reference sequence). The CDR3 sequence is CASSRRGTGGDNEQFF. The DNA for the CDR3 is TGTGCCAGCAGCCGTCGTGGAACAGGGGGTGACAATGAGCAGTTCTTC.

This clonotype showed up many times. CDR3 in amino acids: CSVERKETQYF. The CDR3 nucleotides are TGCAGCGTTGAGCGGAAAGAGACCCAGTACTTC. The chain combines TRBV29-1 with TRBJ2-5; no clear D gene. V lost 3 bases, J lost 3 bases, and 5 bases lay in between. Germline assignment: CDR1 SQVTM and CDR2 ANQGSEA. This CDR3 has 11 amino acids. The full variable domain, in which reference TRBV29-1 and TRBJ2-5 provide the parts outside the CDR3, is SAVISQKPSRDICQRGTSLTIQCQVDSQVTMMFWYRQQPGQSLTLIATANQGSEATYESGFVIDKFPISRPNLTFSTLTVSNMSPEDSSIYLCSVERKETQYFGPGTRLLVL.

This clonotype came up many times. The chain combines TRBV5-1 with TRBJ2-7; a weak D match, TRBD2 (6 bases). The CDR3 spans 16 residues. V gave up 6 bases and J gave up 0 bases, with 19 bases separating them. Germline CDR1 SGHRS, CDR2 YFSETQ. CDR3 residues: CASNPGGGPSSYEQYF. In DNA form, the CDR3 reads TGCGCCAGCAACCCTGGAGGAGGGCCAAGCTCCTACGAGCAGTACTTC.

Ten or more counts support this clonotype. The chain employs TRBV15 and TRBJ2-7, with 8 bases aligning to TRBD2. Per germline, CDR1 LNHNV and CDR2 YYDKDF (reference sequence). There are 17 residues in the CDR3. V shed 0 bases and J 2 bases; nucleotides not matched to a gene: 9. CDR3 amino acids: CATSRDKTSVVPYEQYF. Here the CDR3 DNA reads TGTGCCACCAGCAGAGATAAGACTAGCGTGGTACCCTACGAGCAGTACTTC.

In DNA, the CDR3 is TGCGCCAGCAGCTTGGGGCAGGGAATCACTGAAGCTTTCTTT. Translated: CASSLGQGITEAFF. This chain links TRBV5-1 with TRBJ1-1; a possible D gene is TRBD1 (5 bases). V lost 0 bases and J 4 bases, leaving 10 bases between the germline ends. This CDR3 is built from 14 residues. Germline CDR1 is SGHRS and CDR2 is YFSETQ.

Ten or more counts support this clonotype. V is TRBV25-1 and J is TRBJ2-3; 7 nucleotides match TRBD2. The CDR3 covers 16 residues. V lost 3 bases to trimming and J lost 5 bases; unmatched junction nucleotides: 11. Germline values: CDR1 MGHDK, CDR2 SYGVNS. The CDR3 sequence is CASSDWTSTTGDTQYF. Here the CDR3 DNA reads TGTGCCAGCAGTGACTGGACTAGTACTACCGGAGATACGCAGTATTTT.

This chain uses TRBV30 with TRBJ1-1; D is ambiguous. The CDR3 runs to 14 residues. Germline V lookup: CDR1 GTSNPN, CDR2 SVGIG (reference sequence). With 0 bases removed from V and 5 bases from J, the gap between germline ends came to 13 bases. The CDR3 bases are TGTGCCTGGAGTGTGGTAGGGAGGAATACTGAAGCTTTCTTT. This encodes CAWSVVGRNTEAFF.

The CDR3 coding sequence is TGTGCCAGCAGCTTGGACAGGACTAGCGGGAAGCAGTTCTTC. The encoded protein is CASSLDRTSGKQFF. The chain is built from TRBV11-3 and TRBJ2-1; 12 bases map to TRBD2. The CDR3 has 14 residues. The V and J ends lost 3 bases and 11 bases, in that order; junction bases with no gene match: 5. The germline gives CDR1 SGHNT, CDR2 YENEEA.

This clonotype has ten or more counts. This chain connects TRBV20-1 to TRBJ2-5; D remains ambiguous. The ends were cut back, 3 bases at V and 0 bases at J, with 14 bases in the middle. Per germline, CDR1 DFQATT and CDR2 SNEGSKA (reference sequence). The CDR3 runs to 15 residues. In DNA form, the CDR3 reads TGCAGTGCTAGTCATACCACAGTGTACCAAGAGACCCAGTACTTC. Protein sequence: CSASHTTVYQETQYF.

The V and J genes are TRBV4-3 and TRBJ2-2; 7 nucleotides line up with TRBD2. V trimming: 0 bases; J trimming: 2 bases; junction bases outside the gene matches: 9. Germline-derived CDR1 and CDR2 are LGHNA and YSLEER. The CDR3 has 18 residues. As DNA, the CDR3 is TGCGCCAGCAGCCAAGAACCAGTCCTAGCGGATAACACCGGGGAGCTGTTTTTT. Translating it yields CASSQEPVLADNTGELFF.

This clonotype was seen at least ten times. CDR3 nucleotide sequence: TGTGCCAGCAGCTCTCAGGGGGATTCACCCCTCCACTTT. It encodes CASSSQGDSPLHF. This chain joins TRBV7-2 and TRBJ1-6; 7 nucleotides line up with TRBD1. The CDR3 has 13 amino acids. Germline CDR1 reads SGHTA; CDR2 reads FQGNSA. Losses at the gene ends were 4 bases for V and 8 bases for J; bases not matched to a gene: 2.

To note about this clonotype: This may be a read error, as it is one base from a much larger clone. DNA for the CDR3: TGTGCCAGCAGAAATCGGGGAAATACGCAGTATTTT. It specifies CASRNRGNTQYF. The chain carries TRBV12-3 or TRBV12-4 and TRBJ2-3; TRBD2 might be the D (5 bases). This CDR3 contains 12 residues. V was clipped by 6 bases and J by 7 bases, with 11 bases between them.

This clonotype was found many times. The rearrangement joins TRBV12-3 or TRBV12-4 to TRBJ1-2; 7 bases match TRBD1. Unmatched junction bases numbered 8, after V lost 6 bases and J lost 4 bases. This CDR3 spans 14 amino acids. This CDR3 is CASSPDRERYGYTF. The CDR3 region has the DNA TGTGCCAGCAGCCCCGACAGGGAGCGCTATGGCTACACCTTC.

In its sample, this clonotype was seen many times. J is TRBJ2-1 and V is TRBV6-5; no firm D call. Trimming shortened V by 0 bases and J by 9 bases, and 15 bases separated the two germline ends. Germline CDR1 reads MNHEY; CDR2 reads SVGAGI. This CDR3 spans 15 amino acids. The CDR3 reads CASSYSRSTGGEQFF. The CDR3 DNA follows: TGTGCCAGCAGTTACTCGCGGAGTACCGGTGGTGAGCAGTTCTTC.

This sequence joins TRBV27 and TRBJ1-4, with D unclear. The V end was cut by 5 bases, the J end by 0 bases, with 13 bases between. This CDR3 has 16 residues. CDR1 is MNHEY and CDR2 is SMNVEV in the germline V gene (reference sequence). In nucleotides, the CDR3 is TGTGCCAGCAGTCCGTTCGGAATTGCAACTAATGAAAAACTGTTTTTT. Its translation is CASSPFGIATNEKLFF.

This clonotype was observed many times. The chain carries TRBV5-1 and TRBJ2-7; TRBD1 matches at 9 bases. CDR3 length equals 14 residues. J was trimmed by 3 bases and V by 4 bases; bases with no gene match: 5. The V gene's germline CDR1 is SGHRS and CDR2 YFSETQ. The CDR3, as DNA: TGCGCCAGCAGCCCGGGACAGGGCTTCTACGAGCAGTACTTC. Protein: CASSPGQGFYEQYF.

This clonotype was counted ten times or more. The gene calls are TRBV6-2 or TRBV6-3 and TRBJ2-3; 9 bases line up with TRBD1. Germline CDR1 is MNHEY and CDR2 is SVGEGT. V trimming: 7 bases; J trimming: 4 bases; junction bases outside the gene matches: 9. This CDR3 has 15 amino acids. CDR3: CASTTTGQGADTQYF. In DNA, the CDR3 is TGTGCCAGCACCACAACGGGACAGGGCGCAGATACGCAGTATTTT.

This clonotype was seen ten or more times. The chain joins TRBV20-1 to TRBJ2-7; the D is unclear. This CDR3 has 13 residues. Germline assignment: CDR1 DFQATT and CDR2 SNEGSKA (reference sequence). Trimming removed 7 bases from V and 1 base from J, with 14 bases in between. The CDR3 sequence is CSVGKVLSYEQYF. For the CDR3, the DNA is TGCAGTGTAGGGAAAGTTTTGTCCTACGAGCAGTACTTC.

This clonotype showed up many times. This chain links TRBV6-2 or TRBV6-3 with TRBJ1-1; D call uncertain. The V gene lost 5 bases and the J gene lost 8 bases, with 15 bases spanning the gap. CDR1 and CDR2 from the germline V gene are MNHEY and SVGEGT. The CDR3 is 13 residues long. CDR3 sequence: CASSPHLAYEAFF. CDR3 bases: TGTGCCAGCAGTCCCCACTTGGCCTACGAAGCTTTCTTT.

This clonotype came up many times. The chain has TRBV5-1 and TRBJ1-2; D is uncertain. This CDR3 comprises 14 residues. In germline, CDR1 is SGHRS, CDR2 YFSETQ. V lost 1 base to trimming and J lost 4 bases, with 11 bases between them. The CDR3 region has the DNA TGCGCCAGCAGCTTGATGGGAATTGGCTATGGCTACACCTTC. Protein product: CASSLMGIGYGYTF.